The TCR beta chain described here comes from a study of T-cell memory formation after mild COVID-19. The overall study: Clusters of TCRs were largely donor specific.

For this clonotype: Its antigen is unidentified.

The CDR3 consists of 13 residues. Trimming pared 6 bases from V and 0 bases from J, leaving 9 bases between. Study-level results: Contracting CD4+ clones sat mainly in CM and EM; CD8+ in EMRA.

TCRdb reanalysed the 5' RACE reads using MiXCR and keeps one entry per CDR3 protein. Here the sample spans 350,000 to 550,000 distinct CDR3 sequences, approximately 19% being singletons. The sample comprised PBMCs or a T cell subset sorted from them (not recorded which). The chain uses TRBV12-3 or TRBV12-4 and TRBJ2-7; no reliable D call. The receptor's source is a man between 18 and 35 years old who had mild COVID-19 (a few samples of this study predate the infection). Cell type and time point are not known. This chain's CDR3 is CASRLRYSYEQYF. The DNA of the CDR3 is TGTGCCAGCAGGTTGAGGTACTCCTACGAGCAGTACTTC.